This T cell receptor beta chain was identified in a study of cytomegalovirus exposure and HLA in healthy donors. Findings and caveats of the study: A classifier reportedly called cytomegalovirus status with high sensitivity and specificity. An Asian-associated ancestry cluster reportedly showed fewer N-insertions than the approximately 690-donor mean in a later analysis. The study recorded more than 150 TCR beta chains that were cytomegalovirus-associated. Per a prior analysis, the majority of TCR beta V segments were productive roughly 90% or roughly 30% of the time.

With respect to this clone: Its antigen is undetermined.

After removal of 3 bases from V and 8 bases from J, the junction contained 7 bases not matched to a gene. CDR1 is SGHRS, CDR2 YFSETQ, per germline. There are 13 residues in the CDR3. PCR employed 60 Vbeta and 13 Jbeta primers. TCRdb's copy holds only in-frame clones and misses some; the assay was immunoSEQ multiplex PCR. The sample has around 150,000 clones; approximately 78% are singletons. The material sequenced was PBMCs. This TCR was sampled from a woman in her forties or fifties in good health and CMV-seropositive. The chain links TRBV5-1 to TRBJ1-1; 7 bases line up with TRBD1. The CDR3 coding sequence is TGCGCCAGCAGCTACCAGGGGGGTAGCGAAGCTTTCTTT. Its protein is CASSYQGGSEAFF.